The text below deals with one TCR beta chain. The source of the sample is a study of beta chain features in type 1 diabetes. This CDR3 is built from 14 residues. The ends were cut back, 5 bases at V and 5 bases at J, with 14 bases in the middle. Germline-derived CDR1 and CDR2 are SGHNT and YYREEE (reference sequence). The whole isolated RNA underwent reverse transcription, so sequencing captured expressed TCRB transcripts. Profiling relied on immunoSEQ multiplex PCR, and the TCRdb table lists in-frame clones only, not all of them. The data contain 350,000 to 400,000 clones, about 15% of them singletons.

This chain joins TRBV5-4 and TRBJ2-1; perhaps TRBD2 as D (6 bases). The sequenced material came from naive CD4+ T cells from blood. This clonotype originated in a woman under 30 in good health. The CDR3 DNA follows: TGTGCCAGCAGTAGCACTAGCAGTGACAATGAGCAGTTCTTC. This codes for CASSSTSSDNEQFF.